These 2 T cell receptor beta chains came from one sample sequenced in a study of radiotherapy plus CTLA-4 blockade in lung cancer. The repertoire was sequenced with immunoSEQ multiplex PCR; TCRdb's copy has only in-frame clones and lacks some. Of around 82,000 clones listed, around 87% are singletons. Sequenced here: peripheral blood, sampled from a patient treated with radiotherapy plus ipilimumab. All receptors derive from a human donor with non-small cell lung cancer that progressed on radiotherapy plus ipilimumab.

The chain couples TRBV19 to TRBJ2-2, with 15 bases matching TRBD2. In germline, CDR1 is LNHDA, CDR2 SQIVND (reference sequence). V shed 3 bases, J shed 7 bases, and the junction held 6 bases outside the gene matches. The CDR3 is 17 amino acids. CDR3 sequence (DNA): TGTGCCAGTAGTATCGGACTAGCGGGGGGGCCGGTCGGGGAGCTGTTTTTT. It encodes CASSIGLAGGPVGELFF. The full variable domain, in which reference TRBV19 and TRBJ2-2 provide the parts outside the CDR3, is DGGITQSPKYLFRKEGQNVTLSCEQNLNHDAMYWYRQDPGQGLRLIYYSQIVNDFQKGDIAEGYSVSREKKESFPLTVTSAQKNPTAFYLCASSIGLAGGPVGELFFGEGSRLTVL.

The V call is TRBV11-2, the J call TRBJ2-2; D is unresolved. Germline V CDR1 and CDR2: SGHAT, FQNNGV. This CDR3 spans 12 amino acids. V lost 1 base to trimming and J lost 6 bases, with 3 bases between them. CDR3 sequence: CASSLGPGELFF. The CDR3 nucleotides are TGTGCCAGCAGCTTAGGGCCCGGGGAGCTGTTTTTT.